These T cell receptor beta chains were read from a single sample in a study of shared clonotypes between healthy human individuals. Assay: immunoSEQ multiplex PCR; the TCRdb copy retains only in-frame clones and omits some. The sample has a few million clones, about 92% seen once. The sequenced material came from naive CD4+ T cells from PBMCs. These receptors were taken from a man between 18 and 35 years old in good health. Some clones in this sample may be carry-over from other donors' samples. CDR3s include the opening cysteine and the closing phenylalanine or tryptophan. The order of the fields is D gene, J gene, V gene, clone size, CDR3 DNA, CDR3 protein. A D gene is named only where the DNA matches it firmly. Clone size is stated in some rows and not others, as once, few, many or a class when expanded.

- TRBJ2-7 TRBV7-2 once TGTGCCAGCAGCTTAGACGGGGTGGGCTACGAGCAGTACTTC CASSLDGVGYEQYF
- TRBJ1-2 TRBV30 - TGTGCCTGGAGTACCTCTTCCGCGACCTTC CAWSTSSATF
- TRBJ1-2 TRBV9 - TGTGCCAGCAGCGTAGACCGGGGTTTCTATGGCTACACCTTC CASSVDRGFYGYTF
- TRBJ2-7 TRBV11-2 - TGTGCCAGCAGCTTAGTCCCGTGGGGGATTAGGGCCTACGAGCAGTACTTC CASSLVPWGIRAYEQYF
- TRBJ2-2 TRBV28 - TGTGCCAGCAGTTTACGGGGACCCGGGGAGCTGTTTTTT CASSLRGPGELFF
- TRBJ2-5 TRBV28 - TGTGCCAGCAGTCGACAGGCCTCGTACCAAGAGACCCAGTACTTC CASSRQASYQETQYF
- TRBJ2-1 TRBV7-2 - TGTGCCAGCAGCCACCAGGTGCTAGCCGTAAATGAGCAGTTCTTC CASSHQVLAVNEQFF
- TRBJ2-7 TRBV5-1 - TGCGCCAGCAGCTTGGCCCAGACTAGAGACGAGCAGTACTTC CASSLAQTRDEQYF
- TRBJ2-2 TRBV11-2 - TGTGCCAGCAGCTTAGCCAGGAACACCGGGGAGCTGTTTTTT CASSLARNTGELFF
- TRBJ1-4 TRBV18 - TGTGCCAGCTCACCCCCAGGGGCAACTAATGAAAAACTGTTTTTT CASSPPGATNEKLFF
- TRBJ2-5 TRBV5-1 - TGCGCCAGCAGTTCACGGCGGGGGACCCAGTACTTC CASSSRRGTQYF
- TRBJ1-5 TRBV28 - TGTGCCAGCAGTGCCGGGTCGGCCGGGGGTCAGCCCCAGCATTTT CASSAGSAGGQPQHF
TRBD2 TRBJ2-3 TRBV25-1 - TGTGCCAGCAGTGAATACGGGGCGGGAGCCTCAGATACGCAGTATTTT CASSEYGAGASDTQYF
- TRBJ2-2 TRBV5-1 - TGCGCCAGCAGCTTTCAGGAGGGAGCCGGGGAGCTGTTTTTT CASSFQEGAGELFF
TRBD2 TRBJ2-7 TRBV7-9 - TGTGCCAGCCACATAGCGGGAGGCGACTACGAGCAGTACTTC CASHIAGGDYEQYF
- TRBJ2-7 TRBV19 - TGTGCCAGCGCCCAGGGCCACGAGCAGTACTTC CASAQGHEQYF
- TRBJ1-4 TRBV7-4 - TGTGCCAGCAGTTCTGGACAAGTAGGCAGACTTAATGAAAAACTGTTTTTT CASSSGQVGRLNEKLFF
- TRBJ2-5 TRBV5-6 - TGTGCCAGCAGCTTGAGGACAGGGAGGGAAGAGACCCAGTACTTC CASSLRTGREETQYF
- TRBJ1-2 TRBV7-8 - TGTGCCAGCAGCTTAGGCCGGCTGGGGGTGGAAGGCTACACCTTC CASSLGRLGVEGYTF
- TRBJ2-7 TRBV18 - TGTGCCAGCTCCCCCGGGACGGCAAGCTCCTACGAGCAGTACTTC CASSPGTASSYEQYF
- TRBJ2-3 TRBV5-1 - TGCGCCAGTCAGCCAACCCAAAGCACAGATACGCAGTATTTT CASQPTQSTDTQYF
- TRBJ1-1 TRBV5-1 - TGCGCCAGTGGATCGGCAGGAGCGAACACTGAAGCTTTCTTT CASGSAGANTEAFF
TRBD2 TRBJ2-1 TRBV5-1 - TGCGCCAGCAGCCCCATATCTAGCGGCTCCTACAATGAGCAGTTCTTC CASSPISSGSYNEQFF
- TRBJ1-4 TRBV9 - TGTGCCAGCAGCGTAGACTCAACTAATGAAAAACTGTTTTTT CASSVDSTNEKLFF
- TRBJ2-5 TRBV10-3 - TGTGCCATCAGTGAACAGGGTGATAGTTGGGAGACCCAGTACTTC CAISEQGDSWETQYF
- TRBJ2-7 TRBV5-4 - TGTGCCAGCAGCTTATACAACTACGAGCAGTACTTC CASSLYNYEQYF
- TRBJ2-1 TRBV9 - TGTGCCAGCAGCGTAGGTGGGATGGCGAGCAATGAGCAGTTCTTC CASSVGGMASNEQFF